This T cell receptor (beta chain) was identified in a study of blood T cell repertoires in COVID-19. Produced via immunoSEQ multiplex PCR; TCRdb's table is partial and in-frame only. The sample shows a few hundred thousand clones, approximately 93% of them seen only once. Between the trimmed V and J ends, which lost 5 bases and 2 bases, there was a span of 9 bases. The CDR3 spans 13 residues. Germline CDR1 and CDR2: SEHNR and FQNEAQ (reference sequence). The genes are TRBV7-9 and TRBJ1-1; D is uncertain. This clonotype was obtained from a woman between 35 and 50 years old who had been exposed to COVID-19. Specimen: PBMCs or T cells enriched from blood (not recorded which). CDR3 region: CASSQAVNTEAFF. CDR3 bases: TGTGCCAGCAGCCAGGCAGTAAACACTGAAGCTTTCTTT.